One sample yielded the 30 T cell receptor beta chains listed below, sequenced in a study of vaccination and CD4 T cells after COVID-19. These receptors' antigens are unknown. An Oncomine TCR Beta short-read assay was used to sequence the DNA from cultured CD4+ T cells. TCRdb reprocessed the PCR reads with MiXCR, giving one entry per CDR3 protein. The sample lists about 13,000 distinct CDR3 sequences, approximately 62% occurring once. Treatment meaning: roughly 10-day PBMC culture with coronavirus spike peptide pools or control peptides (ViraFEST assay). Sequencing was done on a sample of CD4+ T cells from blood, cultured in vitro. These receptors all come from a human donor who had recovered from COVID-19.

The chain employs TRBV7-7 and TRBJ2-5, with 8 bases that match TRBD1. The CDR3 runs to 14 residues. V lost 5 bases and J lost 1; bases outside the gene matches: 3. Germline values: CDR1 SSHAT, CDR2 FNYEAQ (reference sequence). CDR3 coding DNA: TGTGCCAGCAGCCTGGACAGGGTCCAAGAGACCCAGTACTTC. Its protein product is CASSLDRVQETQYF.

For the CDR3, the DNA is TGTGCCAGCAAGCCGGGCACCACCGGGGAGCTGTTTTTT. Amino acid sequence: CASKPGTTGELFF. This chain uses TRBV27 with TRBJ2-2; no reliable D call. Trimming removed 7 bases at V and 4 bases at J, with 10 bases between. Germline V gene lookup returns CDR1 MNHEY and CDR2 SMNVEV (reference sequence). This CDR3 region has 13 residues.

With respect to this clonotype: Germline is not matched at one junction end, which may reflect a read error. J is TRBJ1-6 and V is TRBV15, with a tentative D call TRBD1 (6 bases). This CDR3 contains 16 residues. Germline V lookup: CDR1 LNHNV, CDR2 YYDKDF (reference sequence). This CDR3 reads CATSSYLDSFNSPPHF. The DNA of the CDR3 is TGTGCCACCAGCAGTTATCTGGACAGTTTTAATTCACCCCCCCACTTT.

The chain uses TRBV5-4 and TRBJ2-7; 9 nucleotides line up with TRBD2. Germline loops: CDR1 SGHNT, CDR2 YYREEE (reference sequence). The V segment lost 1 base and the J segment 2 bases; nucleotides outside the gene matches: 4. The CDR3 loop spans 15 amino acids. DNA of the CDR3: TGTGCCAGCAGCTTGAAGGTAGCGGGAGCCTACGAGCAGTACTTC. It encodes CASSLKVAGAYEQYF.

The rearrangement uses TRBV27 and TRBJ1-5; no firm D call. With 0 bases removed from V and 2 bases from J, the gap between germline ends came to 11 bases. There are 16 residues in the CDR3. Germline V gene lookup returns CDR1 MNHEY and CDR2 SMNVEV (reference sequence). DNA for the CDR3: TGTGCCAGCAGTTTATCGTGGGATGGCGGCAATCAGCCCCAGCATTTT. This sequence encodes CASSLSWDGGNQPQHF.

The CDR3 DNA reads as TGCAGTGCAGACCAGGGGGGAACTGAAGCTTTCTTT. Its protein is CSADQGGTEAFF. The V and J genes are TRBV20-1 and TRBJ1-1; 7 positions match TRBD1. CDR3 size: 12 residues. J was trimmed by 5 bases and V by 6 bases; bases with no gene match: 6. Germline lookup yields CDR1 DFQATT and CDR2 SNEGSKA (reference sequence).

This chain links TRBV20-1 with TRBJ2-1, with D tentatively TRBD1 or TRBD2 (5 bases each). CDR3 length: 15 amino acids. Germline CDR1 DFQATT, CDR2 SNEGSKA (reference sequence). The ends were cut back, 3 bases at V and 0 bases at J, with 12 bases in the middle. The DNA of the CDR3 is TGCAGTGCTAGGGCCGTAGGGACCTCCTACAATGAGCAGTTCTTC. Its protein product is CSARAVGTSYNEQFF.

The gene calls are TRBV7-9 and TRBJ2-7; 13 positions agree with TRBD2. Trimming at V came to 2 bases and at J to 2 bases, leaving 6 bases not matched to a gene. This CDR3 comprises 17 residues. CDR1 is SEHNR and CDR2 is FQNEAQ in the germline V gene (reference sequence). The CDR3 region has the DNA TGTGCCAGCAGCTTACGAGGACTAGCGGGGGAAACCTACGAGCAGTACTTC. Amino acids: CASSLRGLAGETYEQYF.

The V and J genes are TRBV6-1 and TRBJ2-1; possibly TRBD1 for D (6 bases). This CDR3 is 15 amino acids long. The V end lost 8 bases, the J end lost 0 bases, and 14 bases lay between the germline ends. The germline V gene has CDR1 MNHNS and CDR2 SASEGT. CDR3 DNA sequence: TGTGCCAGCTTGACAGGTTCGCGCTCCTACAATGAGCAGTTCTTC. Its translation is CASLTGSRSYNEQFF.

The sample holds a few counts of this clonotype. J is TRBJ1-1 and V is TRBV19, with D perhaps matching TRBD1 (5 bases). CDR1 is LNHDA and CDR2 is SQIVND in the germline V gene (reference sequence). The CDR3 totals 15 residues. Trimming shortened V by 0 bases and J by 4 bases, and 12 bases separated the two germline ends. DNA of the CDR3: TGTGCCAGTAGTATAGATTCCCGGGGGGGCACTGAAGCTTTCTTT. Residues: CASSIDSRGGTEAFF.

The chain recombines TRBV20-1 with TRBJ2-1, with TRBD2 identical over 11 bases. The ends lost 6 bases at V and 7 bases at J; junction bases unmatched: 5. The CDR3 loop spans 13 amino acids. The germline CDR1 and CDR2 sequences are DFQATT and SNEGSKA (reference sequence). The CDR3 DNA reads TGCAGTGCGCCGACTAGCGGGAAAAATGAGCAGTTCTTC. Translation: CSAPTSGKNEQFF.

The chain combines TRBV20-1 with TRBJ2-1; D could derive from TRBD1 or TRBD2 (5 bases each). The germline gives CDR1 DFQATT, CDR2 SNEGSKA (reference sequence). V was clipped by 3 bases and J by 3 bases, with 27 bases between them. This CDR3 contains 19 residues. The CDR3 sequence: CSASSGHGGDRSIYNEQFF. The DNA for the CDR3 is TGCAGTGCTAGTTCGGGGCATGGGGGAGATAGAAGTATCTACAATGAGCAGTTCTTC.

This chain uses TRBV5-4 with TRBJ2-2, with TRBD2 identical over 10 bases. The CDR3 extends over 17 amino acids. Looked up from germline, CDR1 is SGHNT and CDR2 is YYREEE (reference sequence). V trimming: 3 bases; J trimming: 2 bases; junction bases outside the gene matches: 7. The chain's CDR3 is CASSSGRLAGNTGELFF. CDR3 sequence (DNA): TGTGCCAGCAGCTCAGGACGACTAGCGGGTAACACCGGGGAGCTGTTTTTT.

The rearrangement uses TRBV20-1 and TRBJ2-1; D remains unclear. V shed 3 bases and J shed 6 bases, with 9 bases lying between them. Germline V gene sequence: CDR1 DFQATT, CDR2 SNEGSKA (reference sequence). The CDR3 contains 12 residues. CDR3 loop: CSASPSFNEQFF. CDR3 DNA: TGCAGTGCTAGTCCCAGCTTCAATGAGCAGTTCTTC.

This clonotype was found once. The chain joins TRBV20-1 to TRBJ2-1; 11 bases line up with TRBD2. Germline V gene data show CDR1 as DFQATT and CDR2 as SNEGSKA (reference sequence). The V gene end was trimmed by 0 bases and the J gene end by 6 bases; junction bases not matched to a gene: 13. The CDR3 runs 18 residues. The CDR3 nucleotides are TGCAGTGCTAGAGATCGGCTAGCGGGAGGCTGGGGTGGCAATGAGCAGTTCTTC. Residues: CSARDRLAGGWGGNEQFF.

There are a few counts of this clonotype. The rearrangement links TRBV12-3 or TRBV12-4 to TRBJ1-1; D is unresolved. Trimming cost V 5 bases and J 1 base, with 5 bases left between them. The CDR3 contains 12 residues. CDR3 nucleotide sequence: TGTGCCAGCAGTCGACAGAACACTGAAGCTTTCTTT. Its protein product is CASSRQNTEAFF.

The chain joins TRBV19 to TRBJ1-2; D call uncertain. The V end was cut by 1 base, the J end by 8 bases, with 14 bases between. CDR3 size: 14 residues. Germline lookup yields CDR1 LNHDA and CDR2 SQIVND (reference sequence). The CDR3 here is CASSIAVQREGYTF. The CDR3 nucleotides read TGTGCCAGTAGTATAGCTGTACAGAGGGAAGGCTACACCTTC.

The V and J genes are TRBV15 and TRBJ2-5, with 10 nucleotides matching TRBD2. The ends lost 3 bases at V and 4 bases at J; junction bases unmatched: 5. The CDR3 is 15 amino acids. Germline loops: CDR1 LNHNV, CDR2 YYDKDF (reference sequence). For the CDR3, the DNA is TGTGCCACCAGCAGGGAACTAGCGGGATTAGAGACCCAGTACTTC. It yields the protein CATSRELAGLETQYF. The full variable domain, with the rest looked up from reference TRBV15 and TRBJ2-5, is DAMVIQNPRYQVTQFGKPVTLSCSQTLNHNVMYWYQQKSSQAPKLLFHYYDKDFNNEADTPDNFQSRRPNTSFCFLDIRSPGLGDTAMYLCATSRELAGLETQYFGPGTRLLVL.

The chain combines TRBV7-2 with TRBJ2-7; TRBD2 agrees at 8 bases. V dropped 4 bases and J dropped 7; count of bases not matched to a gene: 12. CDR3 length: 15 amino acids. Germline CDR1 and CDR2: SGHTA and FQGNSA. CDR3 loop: CASSYSRGDLREQYF. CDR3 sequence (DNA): TGTGCCAGCAGCTACTCGCGGGGGGACTTACGAGAGCAGTACTTC.

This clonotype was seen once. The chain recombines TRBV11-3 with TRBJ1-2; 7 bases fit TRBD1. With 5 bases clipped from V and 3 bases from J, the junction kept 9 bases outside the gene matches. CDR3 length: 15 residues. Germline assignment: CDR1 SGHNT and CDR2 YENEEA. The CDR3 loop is CASSTWEGADYGYTF. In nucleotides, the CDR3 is TGTGCCAGCAGCACCTGGGAGGGGGCGGACTATGGCTACACCTTC. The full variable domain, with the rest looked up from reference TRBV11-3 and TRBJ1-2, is EAGVVQSPRYKIIEKKQPVAFWCNPISGHNTLYWYLQNLGQGPELLIRYENEEAVDDSQLPKDRFSAERLKGVDSTLKIQPAELGDSAVYLCASSTWEGADYGYTFGSGTRLTVV.

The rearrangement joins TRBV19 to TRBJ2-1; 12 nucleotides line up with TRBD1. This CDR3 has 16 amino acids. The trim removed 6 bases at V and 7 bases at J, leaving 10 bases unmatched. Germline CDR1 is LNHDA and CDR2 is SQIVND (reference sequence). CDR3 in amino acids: CASSAPGQGARNEQFF. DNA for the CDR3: TGTGCCAGTAGCGCTCCGGGACAGGGGGCGAGGAATGAGCAGTTCTTC.

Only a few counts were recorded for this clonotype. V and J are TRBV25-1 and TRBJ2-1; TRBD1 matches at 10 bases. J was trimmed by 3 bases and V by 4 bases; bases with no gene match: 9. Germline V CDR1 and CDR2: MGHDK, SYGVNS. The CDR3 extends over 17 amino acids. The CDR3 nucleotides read TGTGCCAGCAGTGGAGGCTTGGACAGGGGGATCTACAATGAGCAGTTCTTC. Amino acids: CASSGGLDRGIYNEQFF.

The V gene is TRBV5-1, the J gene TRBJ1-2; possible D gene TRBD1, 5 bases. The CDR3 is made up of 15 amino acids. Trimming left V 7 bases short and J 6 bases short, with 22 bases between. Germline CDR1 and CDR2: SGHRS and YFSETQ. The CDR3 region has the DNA TGCGCCAGCTCAGCCGGGACTTCTTCATCACATGGCTACACCTTC. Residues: CASSAGTSSSHGYTF.

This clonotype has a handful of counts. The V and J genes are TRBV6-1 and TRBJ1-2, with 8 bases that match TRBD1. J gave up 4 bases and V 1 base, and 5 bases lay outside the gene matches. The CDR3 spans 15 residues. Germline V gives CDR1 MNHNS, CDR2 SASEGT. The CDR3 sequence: CASSEGTGLGYGYTF. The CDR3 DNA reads TGTGCCAGCAGTGAAGGGACAGGGCTGGGCTATGGCTACACCTTC.

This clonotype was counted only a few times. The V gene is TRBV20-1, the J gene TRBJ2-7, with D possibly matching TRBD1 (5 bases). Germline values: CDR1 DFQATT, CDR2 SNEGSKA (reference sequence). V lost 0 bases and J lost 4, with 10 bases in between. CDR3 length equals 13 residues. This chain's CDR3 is CSARDPDIYEQYF. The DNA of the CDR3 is TGCAGTGCTAGAGATCCGGACATTTACGAGCAGTACTTC.

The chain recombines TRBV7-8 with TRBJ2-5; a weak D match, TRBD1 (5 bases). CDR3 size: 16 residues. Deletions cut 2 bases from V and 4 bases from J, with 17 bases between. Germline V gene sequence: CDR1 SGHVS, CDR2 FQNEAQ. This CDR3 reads CASSLSSGAPRETQYF. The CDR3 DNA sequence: TGTGCCAGCAGCTTATCCAGTGGGGCGCCGAGAGAGACCCAGTACTTC. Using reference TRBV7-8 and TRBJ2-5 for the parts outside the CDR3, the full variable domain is GAGVSQSPRYKVAKRGQDVALRCDPISGHVSLFWYQQALGQGPEFLTYFQNEAQLDKSGLPSDRFFAERPEGSVSTLKIQRTQQEDSAVYLCASSLSSGAPRETQYFGPGTRLLVL.

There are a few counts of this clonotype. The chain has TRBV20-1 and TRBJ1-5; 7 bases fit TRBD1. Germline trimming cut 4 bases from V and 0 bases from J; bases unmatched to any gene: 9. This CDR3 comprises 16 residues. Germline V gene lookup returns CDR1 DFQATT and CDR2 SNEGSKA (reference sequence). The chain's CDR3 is CSATSDREDSNQPQHF. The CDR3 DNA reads TGCAGTGCTACCTCCGACAGGGAGGATAGCAATCAGCCCCAGCATTTT.

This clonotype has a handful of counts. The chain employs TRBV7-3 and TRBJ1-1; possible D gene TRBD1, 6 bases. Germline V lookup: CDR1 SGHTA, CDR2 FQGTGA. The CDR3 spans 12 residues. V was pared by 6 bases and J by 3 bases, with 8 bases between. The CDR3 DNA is TGTGCCAGCAGTGAGGGGGACACTGAAGCTTTCTTT. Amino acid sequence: CASSEGDTEAFF.

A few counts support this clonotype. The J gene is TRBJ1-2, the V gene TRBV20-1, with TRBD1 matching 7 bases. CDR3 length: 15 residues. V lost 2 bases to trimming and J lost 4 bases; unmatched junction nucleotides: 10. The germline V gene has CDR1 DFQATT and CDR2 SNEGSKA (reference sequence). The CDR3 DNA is TGCAGTGCTAGATTAGAGGGGGCCGTGGGCTATGGCTACACCTTC. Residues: CSARLEGAVGYGYTF.

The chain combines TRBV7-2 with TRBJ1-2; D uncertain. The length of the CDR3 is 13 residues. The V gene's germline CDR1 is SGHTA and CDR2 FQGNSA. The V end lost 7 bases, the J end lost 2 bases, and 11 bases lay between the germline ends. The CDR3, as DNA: TGTGCCAGCAAACCGGGAGCCAACTATGGCTACACCTTC. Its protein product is CASKPGANYGYTF.